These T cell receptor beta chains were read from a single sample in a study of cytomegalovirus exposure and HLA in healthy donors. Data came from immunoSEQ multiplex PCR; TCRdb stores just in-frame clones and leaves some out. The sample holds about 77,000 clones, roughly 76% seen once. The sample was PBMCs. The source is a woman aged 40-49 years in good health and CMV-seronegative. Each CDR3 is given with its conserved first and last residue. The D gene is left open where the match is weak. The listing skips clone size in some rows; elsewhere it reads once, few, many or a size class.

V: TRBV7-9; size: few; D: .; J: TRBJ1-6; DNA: TGTGCCAGCAGCCCCGCGGGGGAGGGCAATTCACCCCTCCACTTT; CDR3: CASSPAGEGNSPLHF
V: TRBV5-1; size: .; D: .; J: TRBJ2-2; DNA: TGCGCCAGCATGTCGTCTCTTAACACCGGGGAGCTGTTTTTT; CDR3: CASMSSLNTGELFF
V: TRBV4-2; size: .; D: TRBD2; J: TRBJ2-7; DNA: TGTGCCAGCAGCCCCGGACTAGTTGCCTACGAGCAGTACTTC; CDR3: CASSPGLVAYEQYF
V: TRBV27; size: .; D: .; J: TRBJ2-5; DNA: TGTGCCAGCAGTGTCGTCGGACTGCGCCAAGAGACCCAGTACTTC; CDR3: CASSVVGLRQETQYF
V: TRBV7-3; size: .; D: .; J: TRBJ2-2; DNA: TGTGCCAGCAGGAAACAGGCGACAGTCACCGGGGAGCTGTTTTTT; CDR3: CASRKQATVTGELFF
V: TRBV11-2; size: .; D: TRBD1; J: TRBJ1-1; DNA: TGTGCCAGCAGCCGACAGGGATGGAACACTGAAGCTTTCTTT; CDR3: CASSRQGWNTEAFF
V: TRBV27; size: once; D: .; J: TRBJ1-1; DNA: TGTGCCAGCAGTCCCTCCAAGCGCACTGAAGCTTTCTTT; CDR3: CASSPSKRTEAFF
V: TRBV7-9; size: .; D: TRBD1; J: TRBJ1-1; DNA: TGTGCCAGCAGCCCAGACAGGGAAGGGACTGAAGCTTTCTTT; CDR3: CASSPDREGTEAFF
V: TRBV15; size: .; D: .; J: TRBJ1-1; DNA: TGTGCCACCAGCAGAGATTCTAGGGGGTGGGTGAACACTGAAGCTTTCTTT; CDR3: CATSRDSRGWVNTEAFF
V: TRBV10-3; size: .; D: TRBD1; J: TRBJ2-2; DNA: TGTGCCATCAGTGAGGCGAGCGCAGGGGGCGAGGGGGAGCTGTTTTTT; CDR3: CAISEASAGGEGELFF
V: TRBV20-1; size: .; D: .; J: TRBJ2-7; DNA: TGCAGGGGAGGACAGGACTACGAGCAGTACTTC; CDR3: CRGGQDYEQYF
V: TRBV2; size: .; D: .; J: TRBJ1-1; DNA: TGTGCCAGCAGTGTGGAGATGACCTCGAACACTGAAGCTTTCTTT; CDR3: CASSVEMTSNTEAFF
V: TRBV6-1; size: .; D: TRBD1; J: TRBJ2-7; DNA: TGTGCCAGCAGTGAAGGGGACAGCTCCTACGAGCAGTACTTC; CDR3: CASSEGDSSYEQYF
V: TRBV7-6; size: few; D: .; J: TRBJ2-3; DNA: TGTGCCAGCAGCCCCCTCGGTTCCTTAACAGATACGCAGTATTTT; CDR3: CASSPLGSLTDTQYF
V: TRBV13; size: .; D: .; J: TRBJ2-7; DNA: TGTGCCAGCAGCATGGTCGGCAGGTCAACCGACGAGCAGTACTTC; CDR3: CASSMVGRSTDEQYF
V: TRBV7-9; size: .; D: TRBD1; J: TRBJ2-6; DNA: TGTGCCAGCAGCTTAGAGACAACAGGGGGAGGGGCCAACGTCCTGACTTTC; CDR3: CASSLETTGGGANVLTF
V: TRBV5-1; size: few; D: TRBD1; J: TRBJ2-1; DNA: TGCGCCAGCAGACATCCTCCGGGACAGGGGGCGTACAATGAGCAGTTCTTC; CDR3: CASRHPPGQGAYNEQFF
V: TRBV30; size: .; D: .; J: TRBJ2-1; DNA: TGTGCCTGGAGTGTGGCGGATTACAATGAGCAGTTCTTC; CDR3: CAWSVADYNEQFF
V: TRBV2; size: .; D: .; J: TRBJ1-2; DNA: TGTGCCAGCAGTGTGGGACTCGGCTATGGCTACACCTTC; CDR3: CASSVGLGYGYTF
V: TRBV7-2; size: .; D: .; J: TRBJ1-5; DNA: TGTGCCAGCAGCCTGAGTTGGGGCCAGCCCCAGCATTTT; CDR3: CASSLSWGQPQHF
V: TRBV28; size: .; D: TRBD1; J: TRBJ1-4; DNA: TGTGCCAGCAGGCCCCGGACAGGGGCACTCGGTGAAAAACTGTTTTTT; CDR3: CASRPRTGALGEKLFF
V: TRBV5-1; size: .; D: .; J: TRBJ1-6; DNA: TGCGCCAGCAGCTTGGCAGGGTATTCACCCCTCCACTTT; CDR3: CASSLAGYSPLHF
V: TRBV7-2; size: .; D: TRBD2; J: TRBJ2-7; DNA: TGTGCCAGCAGCCCGCCTGGGACTAGGACCTTGAGCGAGCAGTACTTC; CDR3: CASSPPGTRTLSEQYF
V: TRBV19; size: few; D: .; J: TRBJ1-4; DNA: TGTGCCAGTAGTTCCGACCCACCCAGAGCGGATGAAAAACTGTTTTTT; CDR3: CASSSDPPRADEKLFF
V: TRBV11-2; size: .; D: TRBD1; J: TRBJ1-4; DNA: TGTGCCAGCAGCTTAGATCGAGTCGGGACAGGGGATGAAAAACTGTTTTTT; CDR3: CASSLDRVGTGDEKLFF
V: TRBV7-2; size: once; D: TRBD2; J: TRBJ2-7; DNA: TGTGCCAGCAGCCCGGCGGGGGGGGAGCAGTACTTC; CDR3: CASSPAGGEQYF
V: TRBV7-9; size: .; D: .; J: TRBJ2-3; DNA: TGTGCCAGCAGCCAGCGAAGGGGCGCGCCAATGGATACGCAGTATTTT; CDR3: CASSQRRGAPMDTQYF
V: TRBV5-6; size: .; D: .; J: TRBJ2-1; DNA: TGTGCCAGCAGCCCGGGTCTCTCCTACAATGAGCAGTTCTTC; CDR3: CASSPGLSYNEQFF
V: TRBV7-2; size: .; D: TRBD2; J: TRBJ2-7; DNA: TGTGCCAGCAGCTTACGGGGGGGCCACGAGCAGTACTTC; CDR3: CASSLRGGHEQYF
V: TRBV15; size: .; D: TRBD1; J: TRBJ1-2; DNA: TGTGCCACCAGCAGAGAGGAGGGGGCGGCCGATGGCTACACCTTC; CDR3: CATSREEGAADGYTF
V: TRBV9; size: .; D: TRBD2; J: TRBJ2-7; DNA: TGTGCCAGCAGCTCGGGACTAGCGGCCTACGAGCAGTACTTC; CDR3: CASSSGLAAYEQYF
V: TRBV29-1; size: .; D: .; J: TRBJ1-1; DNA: TGCAGCGGGGGAGCAGGGGCGAACACTGAAGCTTTCTTT; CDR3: CSGGAGANTEAFF
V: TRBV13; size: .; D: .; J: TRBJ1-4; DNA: TGTGCCAGCACCGTGGCCGCCCCCAGTAATGAAAAACTGTTTTTT; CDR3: CASTVAAPSNEKLFF
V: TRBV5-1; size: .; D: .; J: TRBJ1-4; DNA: TGCGCCAGCAGCTGGGCTCCCGATGGGGAAAAACTGTTTTTT; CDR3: CASSWAPDGEKLFF
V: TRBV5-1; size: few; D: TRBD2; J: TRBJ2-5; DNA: TGCGCCAGCAGCGTGGGACTAGCGGGAGATCGCGGGACCCAGTACTTC; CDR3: CASSVGLAGDRGTQYF
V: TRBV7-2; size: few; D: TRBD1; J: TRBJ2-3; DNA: TGTGCCAGCAGCCCACAGGGGACGAGCGGCACAGATACGCAGTATTTT; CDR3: CASSPQGTSGTDTQYF
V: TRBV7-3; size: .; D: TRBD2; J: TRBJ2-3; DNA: TGTGCCAGCAGCTTAGACTTAGCGGGGGGCATCACAGATACGCAGTATTTT; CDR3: CASSLDLAGGITDTQYF
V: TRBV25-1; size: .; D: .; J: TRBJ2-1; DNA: TGTGCCAGCAGTGAATATTTCGCTCCACGGGAGGAGCAGTTCTTC; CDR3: CASSEYFAPREEQFF
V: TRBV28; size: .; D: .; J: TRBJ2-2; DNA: TGTGCCAGTCACCGGGACTTGAACACCGGGGAGCTGTTTTTT; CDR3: CASHRDLNTGELFF
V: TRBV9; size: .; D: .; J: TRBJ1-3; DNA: TGTGCCAGCAGCAGAGGCCAGGGGTTCTCTGGAAACACCATATATTTT; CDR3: CASSRGQGFSGNTIYF
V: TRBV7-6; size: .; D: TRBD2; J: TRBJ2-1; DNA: TGTGCCAGCAGCTCAAGCATTTCGACTAGCGGGAGGCCTGTGAATGAGCAGTTCTTC; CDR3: CASSSSISTSGRPVNEQFF
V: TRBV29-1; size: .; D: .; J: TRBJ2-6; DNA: TGCAGCGTTGCCGGCTCTGGGGCCAACGTCCTGACTTTC; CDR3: CSVAGSGANVLTF
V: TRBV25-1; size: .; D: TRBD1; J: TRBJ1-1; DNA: TGTGCCAGCAGTTCCCCGACAGGGATGAACACTGAAGCTTTCTTT; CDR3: CASSSPTGMNTEAFF
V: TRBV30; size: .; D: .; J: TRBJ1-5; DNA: TGTGCCTGGGCGATCGGCAATCAGCCCCAGCATTTT; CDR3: CAWAIGNQPQHF
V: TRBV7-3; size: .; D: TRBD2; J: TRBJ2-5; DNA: TGTGCCAGCAGGGAGGGACTAGCGGAACAAGAGACCCAGTACTTC; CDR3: CASREGLAEQETQYF
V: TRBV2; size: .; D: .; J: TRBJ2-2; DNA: TGTGCCAGCAGGGCTTGGGCCCCATCCGGGGAGCTGTTTTTT; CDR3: CASRAWAPSGELFF
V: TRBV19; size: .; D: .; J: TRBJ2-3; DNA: TGTGCCAGTAAGGTCGCAGGCCTCCCAGATACGCAGTATTTT; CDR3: CASKVAGLPDTQYF
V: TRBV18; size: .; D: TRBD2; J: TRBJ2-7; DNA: TGTGCCAGCTCACCACTCCCGCGGGGGGCAAACGAGCAGTACTTC; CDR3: CASSPLPRGANEQYF
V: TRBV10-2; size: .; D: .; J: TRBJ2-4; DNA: TGCGCCAGCAGGGAAACAGGCCAAAACATTCAGTACTTC; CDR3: CASRETGQNIQYF